A selection of T cell receptor beta chains follows, all from one sample in a study of CD8 T cells in Susac syndrome. TCRdb ran MiXCR on the immunoSEQ multiplex PCR reads and lists one entry per CDR3 protein. The data show roughly 200,000 distinct CDR3 sequences, 90% to 97% seen once. The specimen sequenced was CD4+ T cells from PBMCs. Receptor source: a human donor with multiple sclerosis. Each CDR3 is given with its conserved first and last residue. The D gene is left open where the match is weak. The size field is filled for only some rows; it gives once, few, many or a size class.

D,J,V,size,CDR3,DNA
TRBD1,TRBJ2-2,TRBV20-1,-,CSARPLQGETGELFF,TGCAGTGCGAGGCCGTTACAGGGGGAGACCGGGGAGCTGTTTTTT
-,TRBJ1-2,TRBV7-2,-,CASSLGRSNYGYTF,TGTGCCAGCAGCTTAGGACGGAGTAACTATGGCTACACCTTC
TRBD2,TRBJ2-5,TRBV12-3/TRBV12-4,-,CASRKSGGPPETQYF,TGTGCCAGCAGAAAGAGCGGGGGCCCGCCCGAGACCCAGTACTTC
-,TRBJ2-3,TRBV6-5,-,CASSYGRRTSTDTQYF,TGTGCCAGCAGTTACGGCCGGCGAACTAGCACAGATACGCAGTATTTT
-,TRBJ2-7,TRBV7-9,-,CASSLALSPDEQYF,TGTGCCAGCAGCTTAGCCTTAAGCCCAGACGAGCAGTACTTC
TRBD1,TRBJ2-3,TRBV20-1,-,CSAARQGATTDTQYF,TGCAGTGCTGCAAGACAGGGGGCAACCACAGATACGCAGTATTTT
TRBD1,TRBJ2-5,TRBV7-9,-,CASSSGTAIQETQYF,TGTGCCAGCAGCTCCGGGACAGCAATACAAGAGACCCAGTACTTC
TRBD2,TRBJ2-5,TRBV11-2,-,CASSPGLAGGEETQYF,TGTGCCAGCAGCCCAGGACTAGCGGGGGGCGAAGAGACCCAGTACTTC
-,TRBJ1-4,TRBV27,-,CASTPPPRTEKLFF,TGTGCCAGCACTCCTCCCCCCAGGACGGAAAAACTGTTTTTT
-,TRBJ2-7,TRBV7-8,-,CASSLVPGGAHEQYF,TGTGCCAGCAGCTTAGTCCCTGGGGGAGCCCACGAGCAGTACTTC
-,TRBJ2-5,TRBV2,-,CASMVGAPHF,TGTGCCAGCATGGTGGGGGCCCCCCACTTC
TRBD2,TRBJ2-1,TRBV20-1,-,CSAVVAGGYNEQFF,TGCAGTGCAGTAGTAGCGGGGGGTTACAATGAGCAGTTCTTC
-,TRBJ2-7,TRBV9,once,CASSRGGQESYEQYF,TGTGCCAGCAGCAGGGGGGGACAGGAGTCCTACGAGCAGTACTTC
-,TRBJ2-1,TRBV27,-,CASSFRDEQFF,TGTGCCAGCAGTTTCCGGGATGAGCAGTTCTTC
-,TRBJ1-2,TRBV14,-,CASSQDLGRVGGYTF,TGTGCCAGCAGCCAAGATCTAGGCAGGGTAGGAGGCTACACCTTC
-,TRBJ2-5,TRBV4-3,-,CASSQDLGTETQYF,TGCGCCAGCAGCCAAGATCTGGGGACGGAGACCCAGTACTTC
-,TRBJ1-3,TRBV29-1,-,CSVGGPSGNTIYF,TGCAGCGTTGGAGGCCCGTCTGGAAACACCATATATTTT
TRBD1,TRBJ2-2,TRBV30,-,CAWSVYQGATGELFF,TGTGCCTGGAGTGTTTACCAGGGGGCGACCGGGGAGCTGTTTTTT
-,TRBJ2-3,TRBV24-1,once,CATAGDGTDTQYF,TGTGCCACAGCCGGTGACGGCACAGATACGCAGTATTTT
-,TRBJ1-2,TRBV30,-,CAWSLSQGGSYGYTF,TGTGCCTGGAGCCTATCGCAGGGAGGGTCCTATGGCTACACCTTC
-,TRBJ1-1,TRBV12-3/TRBV12-4,-,CASSLDYNTEAFF,TGTGCCAGCAGTTTGGATTATAACACTGAAGCTTTCTTT
TRBD2,TRBJ2-1,TRBV12-3/TRBV12-4,-,CASSPRLAGGQVEQFF,TGTGCCAGCAGTCCCCGACTAGCGGGGGGGCAGGTGGAGCAGTTCTTC
TRBD2,TRBJ2-7,TRBV5-1,-,CASSQGLASGEQYF,TGCGCCAGCAGCCAGGGACTAGCATCTGGCGAGCAGTACTTC
-,TRBJ2-5,TRBV18,-,CASSPPSGTQYF,TGTGCCAGCTCACCACCCAGCGGGACCCAGTACTTC
-,TRBJ1-1,TRBV3-1,-,CASSQLDTEAFF,TGTGCCAGCAGCCAGCTGGACACTGAAGCTTTCTTT
-,TRBJ1-2,TRBV9,-,CASSVGPGGAYGYTF,TGTGCCAGCAGCGTAGGCCCGGGGGGGGCCTATGGCTACACCTTC
-,TRBJ1-5,TRBV13,-,CASSEEVPNQPQHF,TGTGCCAGCAGTGAAGAAGTGCCCAATCAGCCCCAGCATTTT
TRBD1,TRBJ1-1,TRBV29-1,-,CSVVGQGDTEAFF,TGCAGCGTGGTGGGACAGGGGGACACTGAAGCTTTCTTT
-,TRBJ1-2,TRBV30,-,CAWRGGTYGYTF,TGTGCCTGGAGGGGGGGCACCTATGGCTACACCTTC
TRBD1,TRBJ1-6,TRBV9,-,CASWDRETSPLHF,TGTGCCAGCTGGGACAGGGAAACATCACCCCTCCACTTT
-,TRBJ2-5,TRBV12-3/TRBV12-4,-,CARYRVTPPQETQYF,TGTGCCAGATACAGGGTCACGCCGCCCCAAGAGACCCAGTACTTC
-,TRBJ2-1,TRBV5-1,-,CASSGSRDNYNEQFF,TGCGCCAGCAGCGGGAGCCGGGACAACTACAATGAGCAGTTCTTC
-,TRBJ2-6,TRBV29-1,-,CSVETGTGANVLTF,TGCAGCGTTGAAACAGGGACTGGGGCCAACGTCCTGACTTTC
-,TRBJ1-5,TRBV5-6,-,CASSPNPGASQPQHF,TGTGCCAGCAGCCCGAATCCAGGGGCGAGCCAGCCCCAGCATTTT
-,TRBJ2-2,TRBV2,-,CASSSGGGRTGELFF,TGTGCCAGCTCCTCTGGGGGGGGCCGCACCGGGGAGCTGTTTTTT
-,TRBJ2-3,TRBV7-7,-,CASSLGGFRTDTQYF,TGTGCTAGCAGCTTGGGGGGATTCAGAACAGATACGCAGTATTTT
TRBD2,TRBJ2-1,TRBV4-1,once,CASSQDWIAGGFSSYNEQFF,TGCGCCAGCAGCCAAGATTGGATAGCGGGGGGCTTTTCCTCCTACAATGAGCAGTTCTTC